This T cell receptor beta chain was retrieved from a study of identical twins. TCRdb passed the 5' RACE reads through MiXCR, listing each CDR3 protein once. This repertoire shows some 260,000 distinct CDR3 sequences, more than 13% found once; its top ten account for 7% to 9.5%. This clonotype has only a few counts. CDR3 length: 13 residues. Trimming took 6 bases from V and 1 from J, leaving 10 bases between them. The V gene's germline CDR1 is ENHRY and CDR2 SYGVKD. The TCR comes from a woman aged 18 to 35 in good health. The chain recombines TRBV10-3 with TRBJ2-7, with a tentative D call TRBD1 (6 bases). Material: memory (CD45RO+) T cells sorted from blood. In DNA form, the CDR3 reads TGTGCCATCAGAGACAGGAGTTCCTACGAGCAGTACTTC. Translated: CAIRDRSSYEQYF.